This T cell receptor beta chain comes out of a study of Graves' ophthalmopathy and Graves' hyperthyroidism. RNA served as the template for amplifying TCR beta CDR3 regions. HTBI primers were used in a first-round RT-PCR, which preceded a second-round multiplex PCR. TCRdb analysed the multiplex PCR reads with MiXCR anew, one entry per CDR3 protein. Of just over 400,000 distinct CDR3 sequences in the sample, under 25% are singletons; the top ten hold approximately 3.2%. Looked up from germline, CDR1 is SGHTA and CDR2 is FQGNSA. The CDR3 is made up of 14 amino acids. Trimming stripped 3 bases from V and 4 bases from J, with 12 bases between. PBMCs had their origin in fresh peripheral blood (more than 9.5 ml).

The receptor was derived from a woman between 18 and 30 years old with stable Graves' hyperthyroidism. The sample taken for sequencing was peripheral blood. V usage is TRBV7-2 and J usage is TRBJ2-5; D perhaps matches TRBD1 (6 bases). As DNA, the CDR3 is TGTGCCAGCAGCTTGACAGGAAAGGGAGAGACCCAGTACTTC. Translating gives CASSLTGKGETQYF.